The clone carrying this T cell receptor (beta chain) was seen once. This table comes from immunoSEQ multiplex PCR, and its TCRdb copy is limited to in-frame clones, with some not included. The top ten hold over 4% of the sample, which has roughly 170,000 clones, roughly 95% seen once. This sample was included in a study of control samples from healthy donors and cancer patients. The CDR3 totals 15 residues. V lost 2 bases to trimming and J lost 3 bases, with 12 bases between them. Per germline, CDR1 SGHTA and CDR2 FQGTGA. This TCR derives from a woman aged 60-75 years in good health. J is TRBJ2-3 and V is TRBV7-3; TRBD1 or TRBD2 may be the D gene (6 bases each). Sequenced material: blood. The CDR3: CASSLVGGQTDTQYF. DNA for the CDR3: TGTGCCAGCAGCTTAGTGGGGGGCCAGACAGATACGCAGTATTTT.